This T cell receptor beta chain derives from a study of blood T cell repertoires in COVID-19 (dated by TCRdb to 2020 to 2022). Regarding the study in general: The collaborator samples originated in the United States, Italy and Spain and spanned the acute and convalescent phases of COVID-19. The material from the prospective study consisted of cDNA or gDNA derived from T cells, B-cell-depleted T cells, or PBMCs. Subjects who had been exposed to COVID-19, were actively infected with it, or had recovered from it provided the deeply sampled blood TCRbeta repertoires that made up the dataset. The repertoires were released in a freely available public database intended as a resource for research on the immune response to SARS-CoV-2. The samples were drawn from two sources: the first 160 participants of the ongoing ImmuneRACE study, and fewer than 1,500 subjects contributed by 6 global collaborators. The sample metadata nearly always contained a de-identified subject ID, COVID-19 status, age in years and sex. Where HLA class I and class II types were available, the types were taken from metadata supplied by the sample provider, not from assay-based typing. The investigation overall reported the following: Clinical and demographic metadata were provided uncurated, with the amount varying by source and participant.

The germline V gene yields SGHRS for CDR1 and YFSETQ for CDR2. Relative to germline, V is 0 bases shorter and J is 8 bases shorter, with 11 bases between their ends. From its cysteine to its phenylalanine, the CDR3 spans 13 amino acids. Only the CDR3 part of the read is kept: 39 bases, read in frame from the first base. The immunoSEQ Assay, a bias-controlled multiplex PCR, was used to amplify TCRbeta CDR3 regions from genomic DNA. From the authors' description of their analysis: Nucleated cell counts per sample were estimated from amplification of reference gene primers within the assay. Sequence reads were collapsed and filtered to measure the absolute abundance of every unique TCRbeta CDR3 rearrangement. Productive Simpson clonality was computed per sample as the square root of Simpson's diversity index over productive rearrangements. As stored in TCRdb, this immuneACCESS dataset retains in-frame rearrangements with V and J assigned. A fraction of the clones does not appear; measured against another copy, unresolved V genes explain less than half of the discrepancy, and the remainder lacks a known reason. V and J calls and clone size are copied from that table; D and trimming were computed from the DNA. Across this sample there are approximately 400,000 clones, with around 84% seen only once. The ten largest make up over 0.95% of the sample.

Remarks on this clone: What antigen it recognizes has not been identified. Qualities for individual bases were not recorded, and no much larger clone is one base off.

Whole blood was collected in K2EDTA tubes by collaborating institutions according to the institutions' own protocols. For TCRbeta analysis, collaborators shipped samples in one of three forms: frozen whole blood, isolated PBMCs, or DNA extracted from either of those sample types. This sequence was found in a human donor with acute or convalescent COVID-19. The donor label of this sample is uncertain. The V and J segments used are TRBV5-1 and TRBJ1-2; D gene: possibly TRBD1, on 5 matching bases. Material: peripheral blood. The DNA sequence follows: TGCGCCAGCAGCTTGGAGGCAGGGAACGGCTACACCTTC. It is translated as CASSLEAGNGYTF.